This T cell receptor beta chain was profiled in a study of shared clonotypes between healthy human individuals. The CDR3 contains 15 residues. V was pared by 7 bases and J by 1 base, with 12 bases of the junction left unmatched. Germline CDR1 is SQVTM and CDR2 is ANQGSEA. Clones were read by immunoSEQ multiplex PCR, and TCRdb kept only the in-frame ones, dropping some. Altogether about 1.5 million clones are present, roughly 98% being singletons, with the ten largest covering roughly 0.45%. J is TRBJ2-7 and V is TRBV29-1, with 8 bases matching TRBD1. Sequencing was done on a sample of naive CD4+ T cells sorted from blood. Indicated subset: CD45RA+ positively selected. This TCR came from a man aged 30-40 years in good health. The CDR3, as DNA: TGCAGCGCCGCACTTGCCAGGGGGCTATCCTACGAGCAGTACTTC. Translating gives CSAALARGLSYEQYF.